The 18 T cell receptor beta chains below come from one sample, sequenced in a study of T cells in Graves' hyperthyroidism and ophthalmopathy. The source material, RNA transcripts, was used to amplify TCR beta CDR3 regions. With the HTBI primer set, the TCR CDR3 went through a first round of RT-PCR. TCRdb reprocessed the multiplex PCR reads with MiXCR, giving one entry per CDR3 protein. The sample holds around 800,000 distinct CDR3 sequences, approximately 40% seen once. The sample was blood. These receptors originate from a young man with Graves' hyperthyroidism.

DNA of the CDR3: TGTGCCAGCAGTCTAGTGGAGGGCCCTAATGAAAAACTGTTTTTT. It is translated as CASSLVEGPNEKLFF. The chain couples TRBV12-3 or TRBV12-4 to TRBJ1-4; D gene uncertain. The CDR3 runs 15 residues. Trimming cost V 5 bases and J 3 bases, with 13 bases left between them.

The table lists this clonotype with a few counts. The chain combines TRBV6-6 with TRBJ2-7; TRBD1 agrees at 7 bases. The CDR3 is 14 amino acids. Per the germline V gene, CDR1 is MNHNY and CDR2 is SVGAGI (reference sequence). Trimming removed 2 bases from V and 6 bases from J; junction bases left unmatched: 7. CDR3 residues: CASSYGEGAGEQYF. The CDR3, as DNA: TGTGCCAGCAGTTACGGTGAGGGGGCGGGCGAGCAGTACTTC.

This clonotype appeared a few times. The J gene is TRBJ1-5, the V gene TRBV7-2; D is uncertain. In germline, CDR1 is SGHTA, CDR2 FQGNSA. The CDR3 runs 13 residues. With 2 bases removed from V and 3 bases from J, the gap between germline ends came to 5 bases. The CDR3 sequence: CASSLWVNQPQHF. Written as DNA, the CDR3 is TGTGCCAGCAGCTTATGGGTCAATCAGCCCCAGCATTTT. Together with reference TRBV7-2 and TRBJ1-5, the CDR3 gives the full variable domain: GAGVSQSPSNKVTEKGKDVELRCDPISGHTALYWYRQSLGQGLEFLIYFQGNSAPDKSGLPSDRFSAERTGGSVSTLTIQRTQQEDSAVYLCASSLWVNQPQHFGDGTRLSIL.

The table lists this clonotype with many counts. The DNA of the CDR3 is TGCAGCGACTTGACAGGAGATGGCTACACCTTC. The encoded protein is CSDLTGDGYTF. V gene TRBV29-1 combines with J gene TRBJ1-2, with a possible D match to TRBD1 (6 bases). There are 11 residues in the CDR3. Trimming pared 7 bases from V and 6 bases from J, leaving 12 bases between. Germline V lookup: CDR1 SQVTM, CDR2 ANQGSEA.

This clonotype was seen ten or more times. This chain links TRBV10-3 with TRBJ1-1; the D is unclear. CDR3 size: 15 residues. Germline V lookup: CDR1 ENHRY, CDR2 SYGVKD. V shed 6 bases and J shed 3 bases, with 17 bases lying between them. DNA of the CDR3: TGTGCCATCAGAACCGTTGGGGATGGGGACACTGAAGCTTTCTTT. Its translation is CAIRTVGDGDTEAFF.

This chain connects TRBV6-2 or TRBV6-3 to TRBJ1-5; 8 bases align to TRBD1. With V trimmed by 2 bases and J by 3 bases, 3 bases remained unmatched. The CDR3 sequence is 15 residues long. Germline lookup yields CDR1 MNHEY and CDR2 SVGEGT. The CDR3 region has the DNA TGTGCCAGCAGTTACCGGACAGGGCTCAATCAGCCCCAGCATTTT. It encodes CASSYRTGLNQPQHF.

Concerning this clonotype: One end of the junction does not line up with germline, which may come from a read error. The chain combines TRBV5-5 with TRBJ2-7; D possibly corresponds to TRBD1 (6 bases). This CDR3 has 15 residues. From germline, CDR1 is SGHKS and CDR2 YYEKEE (reference sequence). Here the CDR3 reads CASSSIPQQGHEQYF. The CDR3, as DNA: TGCGCCAGCAGCTCGATCCCACAACAGGGCCACGAGCAGTACTTC.

In its sample, this clonotype was seen many times. The chain employs TRBV10-3 and TRBJ2-7; D may be TRBD2 (6 bases). Germline V gene sequence: CDR1 ENHRY, CDR2 SYGVKD. This CDR3 spans 14 amino acids. V was trimmed by 10 bases and J by 0 bases, leaving 16 bases between them. CDR3 nucleotides: TGTGCCAGCCGCTCTAGCGACAACTCCTACGAGCAGTACTTC. Its protein is CASRSSDNSYEQYF.

V is TRBV20-1 and J is TRBJ1-2, with D maybe TRBD1 (6 bases). The ends were cut back, 6 bases at V and 4 bases at J, with 12 bases in the middle. Looked up from germline, CDR1 is DFQATT and CDR2 is SNEGSKA (reference sequence). The CDR3 spans 12 residues. DNA for the CDR3: TGCAGTGCCCGCTTGGACAGCTATGGCTACACCTTC. This translates into CSARLDSYGYTF.

J is TRBJ2-5 and V is TRBV20-1, with TRBD1 identical over 11 bases. The closer fit of TRBJ2-1 to the DNA end suggests the J call may be wrong. Germline values: CDR1 DFQATT, CDR2 SNEGSKA (reference sequence). The CDR3 has 13 amino acids. The CDR3 DNA sequence: TGCAGTGCTCCAAGGACAGGGGGCGATGAGCAGTTCTTC. It is translated as CSAPRTGGDEQFF.

This clonotype has a single count. The chain couples TRBV4-3 to TRBJ2-7; the match to TRBD1 covers 7 bases. Germline trimming cut 1 base from V and 0 bases from J; bases unmatched to any gene: 3. Germline CDR1 and CDR2: LGHNA and YSLEER. This CDR3 is built from 15 residues. The CDR3 sequence is CASSQGGGYSYEQYF. CDR3 DNA: TGCGCCAGCAGCCAAGGAGGGGGCTACTCCTACGAGCAGTACTTC.

The chain carries TRBV12-3 or TRBV12-4 and TRBJ1-4; 8 bases are a match to TRBD1. There are 14 residues in the CDR3. The junction had 7 bases not matched to a gene; V was cut back by 5 bases and J by 8 bases. CDR3 in amino acids: CASSTGGKREKLFF. CDR3 DNA: TGTGCCAGCAGTACAGGGGGGAAGAGGGAAAAACTGTTTTTT.

This sequence joins TRBV7-8 and TRBJ1-1; tentatively, D is TRBD1 (6 bases). The germline V gene encodes CDR1 SGHVS and CDR2 FQNEAQ. The CDR3 sequence is 14 residues long. V was clipped by 3 bases and J by 5 bases, with 13 bases between them. The CDR3 spells CASSLKRGATEAFF. The CDR3, as DNA: TGTGCCAGCAGCTTGAAACGGGGGGCGACTGAAGCTTTCTTT.

This clonotype was seen a handful of times. The chain employs TRBV7-2 and TRBJ1-2, with TRBD1 identical over 11 bases. Germline-derived CDR1 and CDR2 are SGHTA and FQGNSA. This CDR3 has 15 residues. V lost 3 bases, J lost 4 bases, and 4 bases stayed unmatched. Written as DNA, the CDR3 is TGTGCCAGCAGCTTTGGACAGGGGGCAAGCTATGGCTACACCTTC. Protein: CASSFGQGASYGYTF.

This clonotype was detected ten times or more. This chain links TRBV29-1 with TRBJ1-1; D perhaps matches TRBD1 (5 bases). Germline-derived CDR1 and CDR2 are SQVTM and ANQGSEA. The CDR3 spans 11 residues. V lost 4 bases and J 6 bases, leaving 9 bases between the germline ends. CDR3 coding DNA: TGCAGCGTTGTGACGGGACCTGAAGCTTTCTTT. Protein product: CSVVTGPEAFF.

The genes are TRBV12-3 or TRBV12-4 and TRBJ1-6; 10 nucleotides line up with TRBD1. CDR3 size: 14 residues. J lost 8 bases, V lost 8 bases, and 6 bases had no gene match. The CDR3 loop reads CASRIGQGDSPLHF. The CDR3 nucleotides read TGTGCCAGCCGGATTGGACAGGGGGATTCACCCCTCCACTTT.

This chain links TRBV9 with TRBJ2-2, with D possibly being TRBD2 (7 bases). The CDR3 runs 15 residues. Germline V gives CDR1 SGDLS, CDR2 YYNGEE. With 4 bases removed from V and 6 bases from J, the gap between germline ends came to 16 bases. CDR3 protein: CASSHGGLASGELFF. Here the CDR3 DNA reads TGTGCCAGCAGCCACGGGGGGCTAGCGTCCGGGGAGCTGTTTTTT.

This clonotype was observed a few times. The gene calls are TRBV28 and TRBJ2-5, with D perhaps TRBD1 (6 bases). This CDR3 has 14 amino acids. Germline-derived CDR1 and CDR2 are MDHEN and SYDVKM. V was trimmed by 5 bases and J by 0 bases, leaving 10 bases between them. In nucleotides, the CDR3 is TGTGCCAGCAGTGGGGGCCTGTACCAAGAGACCCAGTACTTC. Protein: CASSGGLYQETQYF.